The next 27 T cell receptor beta chains were all read from a single sample in a study of cytomegalovirus exposure and HLA in healthy donors. The PCR contained 60 Vbeta and 13 Jbeta primers. Assay used: immunoSEQ multiplex PCR; TCRdb lists only in-frame clones, some missing. The sample carries about 73,000 clones, 75% recorded once. The sequenced material came from PBMCs. These receptors were collected from a man between 65 and 85 years old in good health and CMV-seronegative.

The chain is built from TRBV19 and TRBJ1-2; 7 positions match TRBD1. Germline loops: CDR1 LNHDA, CDR2 SQIVND (reference sequence). V was clipped by 10 bases and J by 7 bases; unmatched bases: 9. This CDR3 comprises 12 residues. CDR3 sequence reads: CATPGTAGGYTF. CDR3 nucleotides: TGTGCCACCCCCGGGACAGCTGGTGGCTACACCTTC. The full variable domain, rest sourced from reference TRBV19 and TRBJ1-2, is DGGITQSPKYLFRKEGQNVTLSCEQNLNHDAMYWYRQDPGQGLRLIYYSQIVNDFQKGDIAEGYSVSREKKESFPLTVTSAQKNPTAFYLCATPGTAGGYTFGSGTRLTVV.

The rearrangement uses TRBV7-2 and TRBJ1-5; D perhaps matches TRBD1 (5 bases). The V end was cut by 2 bases, the J end by 0 bases, with 8 bases between. Germline CDR1 reads SGHTA; CDR2 reads FQGNSA. The CDR3 runs 15 residues. The CDR3 DNA reads as TGTGCCAGCAGCTTACAGGGCCCTAGCAATCAGCCCCAGCATTTT. This gives the protein CASSLQGPSNQPQHF.

This chain uses TRBV2 with TRBJ1-4; no reliable D call. This CDR3 region has 12 residues. Germline V gives CDR1 SNHLY, CDR2 FYNNEI. The V end lost 5 bases, the J end lost 11 bases, and 12 bases lay between the germline ends. Written as DNA, the CDR3 is TGTGCCAGCAGTTTTGGGCAGAACAAACTGTTTTTT. Its translation is CASSFGQNKLFF.

This chain joins TRBV7-8 and TRBJ2-2; tentative D call: TRBD2 (5 bases). This CDR3 spans 15 amino acids. Germline V lookup: CDR1 SGHVS, CDR2 FQNEAQ. V was cut by 3 bases and J by 5 bases, with 13 bases left in between. The CDR3 DNA is TGTGCCAGCAGCTTGGACTGGCTTGTGACCGGGGAGCTGTTTTTT. Its protein product is CASSLDWLVTGELFF.

The V gene is TRBV28, the J gene TRBJ2-3; a weak D match, TRBD1 (6 bases). Trimming took off 6 bases at V and 6 bases at J, with 16 bases between the two ends. Germline assignment: CDR1 MDHEN and CDR2 SYDVKM. This CDR3 contains 14 residues. The CDR3 sequence is CASSSGAGADTQYF. CDR3 sequence (DNA): TGTGCCAGCAGCTCCGGGGCAGGGGCCGATACGCAGTATTTT.

The gene calls are TRBV4-1 and TRBJ2-2; 9 bases align to TRBD2. This CDR3 comprises 17 residues. Germline values: CDR1 MGHRA, CDR2 YSYEKL. Trimming removed 1 base from V and 3 bases from J; junction bases left unmatched: 6. The chain's CDR3 is CASSQGGREGDTGELFF. CDR3 in DNA: TGCGCCAGCAGCCAAGGGGGGCGGGAGGGGGACACCGGGGAGCTGTTTTTT.

This chain links TRBV4-3 with TRBJ1-4; perhaps TRBD1 as D (6 bases). The V end was cut by 3 bases, the J end by 8 bases, with 19 bases between. The CDR3 covers 16 residues. The germline V gene has CDR1 LGHNA and CDR2 YSLEER. The CDR3 region has the DNA TGCGCCAGCAGCCAGGACCTACAGGGCCAGGAAGAAAAACTGTTTTTT. Its protein product is CASSQDLQGQEEKLFF.

V is TRBV4-3 and J is TRBJ2-7; 7 positions agree with TRBD1. Germline V gene data show CDR1 as LGHNA and CDR2 as YSLEER. With V trimmed by 0 bases and J by 6 bases, 8 bases remained unmatched. The CDR3 totals 15 residues. The DNA for the CDR3 is TGCGCCAGCAGCCAAGAAGGTGGAGCAGGGGGCGAGCAGTACTTC. This codes for CASSQEGGAGGEQYF.

The genes are TRBV25-1 and TRBJ2-3, with 7 bases matching TRBD1. The ends lost 3 bases at V and 0 bases at J; junction bases unmatched: 3. CDR3 length: 15 amino acids. From germline, CDR1 is MGHDK and CDR2 SYGVNS. CDR3 DNA: TGTGCCAGCAGTGAGGACAGGAGTAGCACAGATACGCAGTATTTT. Its translation is CASSEDRSSTDTQYF.

The chain employs TRBV5-4 and TRBJ1-2; 8 bases are a match to TRBD1. This CDR3 has 15 amino acids. With 3 bases clipped from V and 3 bases from J, the junction kept 7 bases outside the gene matches. Germline CDR1 is SGHNT and CDR2 is YYREEE (reference sequence). CDR3 residues: CASSSRTGLDYGYTF. The CDR3 DNA is TGTGCCAGCAGCTCCAGGACAGGGTTGGACTATGGCTACACCTTC.

The CDR3 spells CASSVDRADTQYF. CDR3 sequence (DNA): TGTGCCAGCAGCGTCGACAGGGCAGATACGCAGTATTTT. This sequence joins TRBV9 and TRBJ2-3; 7 nucleotides align to TRBD1. J gave up 4 bases and V 2 bases, and 1 base lay outside the gene matches. The CDR3 runs 13 residues. Germline V gives CDR1 SGDLS, CDR2 YYNGEE. Complete variable domain (other parts from reference TRBV9 and TRBJ2-3): DSGVTQTPKHLITATGQRVTLRCSPRSGDLSVYWYQQSLDQGLQFLIQYYNGEERAKGNILERFSAQQFPDLHSELNLSSLELGDSALYFCASSVDRADTQYFGPGTRLTVL.

This chain uses TRBV4-3 with TRBJ2-1, with a tentative D call TRBD2 (5 bases). This CDR3 region has 14 residues. Trimming cost V 3 bases and J 13 bases, with 19 bases left between them. Germline CDR1 reads LGHNA; CDR2 reads YSLEER. The CDR3 reads CASSHLGVDPSQFF. The DNA of the CDR3 is TGCGCCAGCAGCCACCTCGGGGTGGACCCCTCTCAGTTCTTC.

This chain uses TRBV4-3 with TRBJ1-1, with 8 bases aligning to TRBD1. The CDR3 has 15 amino acids. V dropped 2 bases and J dropped 5; count of bases not matched to a gene: 7. From germline, CDR1 is LGHNA and CDR2 YSLEER. CDR3 region: CASSQPDRGQTEAFF. The CDR3 bases are TGCGCCAGCAGCCAACCCGACAGGGGTCAGACTGAAGCTTTCTTT.

This clone was seen only a few times. DNA for the CDR3: TGTGCCAGCAGCGCGGCGGGGGCCAAGGTCTATGGCTACACCTTC. Protein sequence: CASSAAGAKVYGYTF. The chain recombines TRBV5-8 with TRBJ1-2; maybe TRBD1 (6 bases). Germline-derived CDR1 and CDR2 are SGHTS and YDEGEE. Trimming removed 4 bases at V and 4 bases at J, with 17 bases between. CDR3 size: 15 residues.

This chain connects TRBV6-1 to TRBJ2-5; 10 bases align to TRBD1. The DNA end favors TRBJ2-7, so the J call may be wrong. Germline V lookup: CDR1 MNHNS, CDR2 SASEGT. The CDR3 contains 15 residues. CDR3 in amino acids: CASMWGTGVEGEQYF. CDR3 in DNA: TGTGCCAGCATGTGGGGGACAGGGGTAGAGGGCGAGCAGTACTTC.

V usage is TRBV27 and J usage is TRBJ2-3, with D unresolved. V lost 5 bases, J lost 3 bases, and 6 bases lay in between. The CDR3 has 12 residues. The germline V gene encodes CDR1 MNHEY and CDR2 SMNVEV (reference sequence). The CDR3 region is CASSPETDTQYF. For the CDR3, the DNA is TGTGCCAGCAGTCCTGAGACAGATACGCAGTATTTT.

The chain couples TRBV11-2 to TRBJ1-4, with 10 bases matching TRBD1. Germline CDR1 is SGHAT and CDR2 is FQNNGV. The CDR3 loop spans 14 amino acids. V lost 3 bases, J lost 8 bases, and 3 bases stayed unmatched. The CDR3 loop reads CASSFGQGVEKLFF. As DNA, the CDR3 is TGTGCCAGCAGCTTCGGACAGGGGGTGGAAAAACTGTTTTTT.

This chain connects TRBV5-4 to TRBJ2-7, with a possible D match to TRBD1 (6 bases). The CDR3 loop spans 16 amino acids. V was cut by 2 bases and J by 0 bases, with 15 bases left in between. The germline gives CDR1 SGHNT, CDR2 YYREEE (reference sequence). CDR3 protein: CASSFRQGSPSYEQYF. CDR3 DNA: TGTGCCAGCAGCTTCCGCCAGGGGTCCCCCTCCTACGAGCAGTACTTC.

In the case of this clone: The junction does not match germline at one end; this may be a read error. The V gene is TRBV7-9, the J gene TRBJ1-4; no firm D call. The CDR3 is 16 residues long. Germline V gene lookup returns CDR1 SEHNR and CDR2 FQNEAQ (reference sequence). The CDR3 sequence is CSSSLGPAATNEKLFF. DNA of the CDR3: TGTTCCAGCAGCTTAGGTCCGGCGGCAACTAATGAAAAACTGTTTTTT.

The J gene is TRBJ1-6, the V gene TRBV11-2, with 8 bases matching TRBD1. The trim removed 5 bases at V and 5 bases at J, leaving 5 bases unmatched. This CDR3 region has 15 residues. The germline CDR1 and CDR2 sequences are SGHAT and FQNNGV. CDR3 sequence reads: CASSPRTGNNSPLHF. The CDR3 nucleotides are TGTGCCAGCAGCCCCAGGACAGGGAATAATTCACCCCTCCACTTT. Full variable domain (remainder filled in from reference TRBV11-2 and TRBJ1-6): EAGVAQSPRYKIIEKRQSVAFWCNPISGHATLYWYQQILGQGPKLLIQFQNNGVVDDSQLPKDRFSAERLKGVDSTLKIQPAKLEDSAVYLCASSPRTGNNSPLHFGNGTRLTVT.

The CDR3 here is CASGISGFTYNEQFF. The CDR3 DNA reads TGCGCCAGCGGCATTAGCGGGTTCACCTACAATGAGCAGTTCTTC. The chain is built from TRBV5-1 and TRBJ2-1; 7 nucleotides align to TRBD2. J was trimmed by 2 bases and V by 7 bases; bases with no gene match: 9. CDR1 is SGHRS and CDR2 is YFSETQ in the germline V gene. This CDR3 comprises 15 residues.

The table lists this clone with a count of one. The V and J genes are TRBV7-2 and TRBJ2-1, with 12 positions matching TRBD2. The CDR3 consists of 17 residues. Losses at the gene ends were 5 bases for V and 5 bases for J; bases not matched to a gene: 10. CDR1 and CDR2 from the germline V gene are SGHTA and FQGNSA. The CDR3 region is CASSRTRGLAGNNEQFF. The CDR3 DNA sequence: TGTGCCAGCAGCCGAACCCGTGGACTAGCGGGGAACAATGAGCAGTTCTTC.

The chain has TRBV9 and TRBJ1-1; 9 nucleotides match TRBD1. Germline-derived CDR1 and CDR2 are SGDLS and YYNGEE. J gave up 7 bases and V 2 bases, and 9 bases lay outside the gene matches. The CDR3 spans 15 residues. Written as DNA, the CDR3 is TGTGCCAGCAGCGTCTGGGGACAGGGAACGGGTGAAGCTTTCTTT. Translation gives CASSVWGQGTGEAFF.

Of note for this clone: Other DNA sequences within the sample encode an identical CDR3. V and J are TRBV7-2 and TRBJ2-5; D gene uncertain. The CDR3 totals 11 residues. V was pared by 4 bases and J by 2 bases, with 2 bases between. Germline values: CDR1 SGHTA, CDR2 FQGNSA. CDR3 in amino acids: CASSSQETQYF. The CDR3 coding sequence is TGTGCCAGCAGCTCACAAGAGACCCAGTACTTC.

This clone turned up a few times. The chain employs TRBV5-8 and TRBJ2-1, with 8 bases identical to TRBD1. Unmatched junction bases numbered 5, after V lost 4 bases and J lost 5 bases. CDR3 length: 14 residues. The V gene's germline CDR1 is SGHTS and CDR2 YDEGEE. CDR3 nucleotides: TGTGCCAGCAGCCCTAACAGGGGGGACAATGAGCAGTTCTTC. It yields the protein CASSPNRGDNEQFF.

The J gene is TRBJ2-5, the V gene TRBV6-5; 9 bases map to TRBD1. The J call may be in error: the DNA end matches TRBJ2-7 better. The CDR3 extends over 14 amino acids. The germline V gene has CDR1 MNHEY and CDR2 SVGAGI. CDR3 DNA sequence: TGTGCCAGCAGTTACTCGGGACAGGGTCGCGAGCAGTACTTC. Protein: CASSYSGQGREQYF.

This clone was picked up one time. V gene TRBV19 combines with J gene TRBJ1-5; D is uncertain. Trimming pared 3 bases from V and 4 bases from J, leaving 7 bases between. Germline values: CDR1 LNHDA, CDR2 SQIVND (reference sequence). The CDR3 covers 13 residues. Written as DNA, the CDR3 is TGTGCCAGTAGTATGGCCGCTAATCAGCCCCAGCATTTT. Its protein is CASSMAANQPQHF.